The 4 T cell receptor beta chains listed next were all sequenced from one sample in a study of cytomegalovirus exposure and HLA in healthy donors. Primers included in the PCR were 60 Vbeta and 13 Jbeta primers. TCRdb's copy holds only in-frame clones and misses some; the assay was immunoSEQ multiplex PCR. The sample holds approximately 150,000 clones, roughly 62% seen once. What was sequenced was PBMCs. These receptors all come from a male donor in good health and CMV-seronegative.

The chain combines TRBV10-3 with TRBJ1-5; a weak D match, TRBD1 (5 bases). The CDR3 consists of 16 residues. V lost 4 bases, J lost 2 bases, and 15 bases lay in between. CDR1 ENHRY and CDR2 SYGVKD come from the germline V gene. As DNA, the CDR3 is TGTGCCATCAGTGTCTCCCGCGACAGTGGCAATCAGCCCCAGCATTTT. Translating gives CAISVSRDSGNQPQHF.

The chain employs TRBV5-3 and TRBJ1-3, with a weak D call TRBD1 (6 bases). TRBV5-3 is an ORF, and what it does is uncertain. This CDR3 has 19 amino acids. V was trimmed by 1 base and J by 0 bases, leaving 20 bases between them. CDR3 amino acids: CARSLCHRVSADSGNTIYF. The DNA of the CDR3 is TGTGCCAGAAGCTTGTGCCACAGGGTTTCTGCCGACTCTGGAAACACCATATATTTT.

This clone was observed a handful of times. This rearrangement joins TRBV14 to TRBJ2-2, with a tentative D call TRBD2 (5 bases). V shed 2 bases and J shed 5 bases, with 9 bases lying between them. Germline CDR1 SGHDN, CDR2 FVKESK. The CDR3 is made up of 14 amino acids. CDR3 in amino acids: CASSQPRGTGELFF. The CDR3 DNA reads as TGTGCCAGCAGCCAACCTAGAGGGACCGGGGAGCTGTTTTTT.

V is TRBV18 and J is TRBJ2-3; the D is unclear. The CDR3 contains 13 residues. V was cut by 3 bases and J by 2 bases, with 6 bases left in between. Germline loops: CDR1 KGHSH, CDR2 LQKENI. CDR3 loop: CASSPLITDTQYF. CDR3 sequence (DNA): TGTGCCAGCTCACCCCTTATCACAGATACGCAGTATTTT.